The next 24 T cell receptor beta chains were all read from a single sample in a study of blood T cells in healthy people across ages. Together with a sample-barcoded 5' primer, a J-beta primer mix was included in a second PCR lasting 7 to 11 cycles. MiXCR, run by TCRdb on the 5' RACE reads, gives a single entry per CDR3 protein. The repertoire holds 850,000 to 950,000 distinct CDR3 sequences, more than 25% seen once, with roughly 17% in the top ten. The material sequenced was blood. Source of these receptors: a woman of 80 years or more in good health.

The CDR3 protein is CASSRERQGFGRWNTEAFF. CDR3 bases: TGTGCCAGCAGCCGAGAACGACAGGGGTTCGGTCGGTGGAACACTGAAGCTTTCTTT. The chain carries TRBV7-2 and TRBJ1-1; 8 nucleotides match TRBD1. With 5 bases clipped from V and 1 base from J, the junction kept 18 bases outside the gene matches. In germline, CDR1 is SGHTA, CDR2 FQGNSA. This CDR3 region has 19 residues.

This clonotype was recorded many times. The chain links TRBV5-1 to TRBJ2-5, with TRBD2 identical over 15 bases. CDR1 SGHRS and CDR2 YFSETQ come from the germline V gene. There are 18 residues in the CDR3. The V segment lost 0 bases and the J segment 4 bases; nucleotides outside the gene matches: 7. CDR3 coding DNA: TGCGCCAGCAGCTTGGAAGGACTAGCGGGGGGGCGGCGAGAGACCCAGTACTTC. It yields the protein CASSLEGLAGGRRETQYF.

This clonotype showed up just a few times. The chain combines TRBV5-4 with TRBJ2-3, with TRBD2 identical over 7 bases. Per germline, CDR1 SGHNT and CDR2 YYREEE (reference sequence). This CDR3 comprises 15 residues. V shed 2 bases, J shed 2 bases, and the junction held 5 bases outside the gene matches. DNA for the CDR3: TGTGCCAGCAGCTTCCAAAGCGGGGCCACAGATACGCAGTATTTT. As protein: CASSFQSGATDTQYF.

This clonotype was seen more than once but under ten times. The chain is built from TRBV11-2 and TRBJ1-1, with D tentatively TRBD1 (5 bases). Germline V gene lookup returns CDR1 SGHAT and CDR2 FQNNGV. V lost 0 bases and J lost 4, with 9 bases in between. This CDR3 is 14 amino acids long. For the CDR3, the DNA is TGTGCCAGCAGCTTAGAACCAGGGACCACTGAAGCTTTCTTT. This sequence encodes CASSLEPGTTEAFF.

The chain couples TRBV12-3 or TRBV12-4 to TRBJ2-1; D not certain. The CDR3 loop spans 14 amino acids. V was trimmed by 7 bases and J by 8 bases, leaving 18 bases between them. Written as DNA, the CDR3 is TGTGCCAGCAAAGAGCAAGTTTCGGGCGATGAGCAGTTCTTC. Protein sequence: CASKEQVSGDEQFF.

This clonotype was observed a few times. The rearrangement links TRBV25-1 to TRBJ1-4; D is ambiguous. The CDR3 runs to 16 residues. The germline gives CDR1 MGHDK, CDR2 SYGVNS. Trimming shortened V by 2 bases and J by 0 bases, and 10 bases separated the two germline ends. CDR3 loop: CASSEGGFATNEKLFF. CDR3 DNA: TGTGCCAGCAGTGAAGGAGGGTTTGCAACTAATGAAAAACTGTTTTTT.

Concerning this clonotype itself: This sequence may be a read error, since a much larger clone differs from it by one base. This sequence joins TRBV9 and TRBJ2-3; 11 bases are shared with TRBD2. The CDR3 runs 17 residues. Germline values: CDR1 SGDLS, CDR2 YYNGEE. The CDR3 DNA follows: TGTGCCAGCAGCGTGGTAGCGGGGGGGCAAGGCACAGATACGCGGTATTTT. This encodes CASSVVAGGQGTDTRYF.

Worth noting for this clonotype: Just one base apart from a much larger clone, this may be a read error. Written as DNA, the CDR3 is TGCAGTTCCAGAGGGGGGGACGGTTCCTACAATGAGCAGTTCTTC. Amino acids: CSSRGGDGSYNEQFF. The chain joins TRBV20-1 to TRBJ2-1, with TRBD2 as a possible D gene (7 bases). V lost 8 bases to trimming and J lost 1 base, with 18 bases between them. The CDR3 has 15 residues. The V gene's germline CDR1 is DFQATT and CDR2 SNEGSKA (reference sequence).

As concerns this clonotype: This may be a read error, as it is one base from a much larger clone. This rearrangement joins TRBV27 to TRBJ1-4; D gene uncertain. Germline CDR1 is MNHEY and CDR2 is SMNVEV (reference sequence). V lost 2 bases, J lost 0 bases, and 16 bases lay in between. There are 18 residues in the CDR3. The CDR3 bases are TGTGCCAGCAGTTTAAGTCGGGGAAGAAGGACAACTAATGAAAAACTGTTTTTT. Amino acids: CASSLSRGRRTTNEKLFF. The complete variable domain, with remaining parts taken from reference TRBV27 and TRBJ1-4, reads EAQVTQNPRYLITVTGKKLTVTCSQNMNHEYMSWYRQDPGLGLRQIYYSMNVEVTDKGDVPEGYKVSRKEKRNFPLILESPSPNQTSLYFCASSLSRGRRTTNEKLFFGSGTQLSVL.

A remark on this clonotype: A much larger clone is a single base away; this may be a read error. This chain connects TRBV6-2 or TRBV6-3 to TRBJ2-1; 9 bases line up with TRBD2. The CDR3 loop spans 15 amino acids. The germline gives CDR1 MNHEY, CDR2 SVGEGT. The CDR3 here is CASSVPSGVSDERFF. The CDR3 DNA is TGTGCCAGCAGTGTCCCTAGCGGGGTTAGTGATGAGCGGTTCTTC.

The chain joins TRBV6-1 to TRBJ2-7, with TRBD1 matching 8 bases. Germline loops: CDR1 MNHNS, CDR2 SASEGT. The CDR3 consists of 14 residues. The trim removed 4 bases at V and 1 base at J, leaving 3 bases unmatched. This CDR3 is CASSARTGSYEQYF. The CDR3 coding sequence is TGTGCCAGCAGTGCCCGGACAGGGTCCTACGAGCAGTACTTC.

This clonotype has more than one count but fewer than ten. The rearrangement uses TRBV3-1 and TRBJ1-1, with a possible D match to TRBD1 (5 bases). Germline CDR1 LGHDT, CDR2 YNNKEL (reference sequence). V dropped 3 bases and J dropped 4 bases, with 15 bases sitting between them. The CDR3 sequence is 15 residues long. The CDR3 region is CASSHAGSGATEAFF. DNA for the CDR3: TGTGCCAGCAGCCACGCCGGGTCCGGGGCCACTGAAGCTTTCTTT.

The chain joins TRBV10-3 to TRBJ1-1, with D tentatively TRBD1 (5 bases). This CDR3 comprises 14 residues. The germline V gene has CDR1 ENHRY and CDR2 SYGVKD. Trimming removed 0 bases at V and 1 base at J, with 6 bases between. The CDR3 region has the DNA TGTGCCATCAGTGAGTCGGGGGGGAACACTGAAGCTTTCTTT. Residues: CAISESGGNTEAFF.

This clonotype was seen repeatedly, ten times or more. The J gene is TRBJ2-3, the V gene TRBV7-2; D unresolved. Per germline, CDR1 SGHTA and CDR2 FQGNSA. V was shortened by 2 bases and J by 0 bases, with 3 bases between the two germline ends. The CDR3 has 13 residues. CDR3 nucleotides: TGTGCCAGCAGCTTACCCAGCACAGATACGCAGTATTTT. As protein: CASSLPSTDTQYF. Full variable domain (missing parts from reference TRBV7-2 and TRBJ2-3): GAGVSQSPSNKVTEKGKDVELRCDPISGHTALYWYRQSLGQGLEFLIYFQGNSAPDKSGLPSDRFSAERTGGSVSTLTIQRTQQEDSAVYLCASSLPSTDTQYFGPGTRLTVL.

With respect to this clonotype: This sequence may be a read error, since a much larger clone differs from it by one base. This sequence joins TRBV7-2 and TRBJ2-1; D call uncertain. The closer fit of TRBJ2-7 to the DNA end suggests the J call may be wrong. This CDR3 spans 17 amino acids. Germline CDR1 and CDR2: SGHTA and FQGNSA. The CDR3 reads CASSLAGPRPGNNEQYF. CDR3 sequence (DNA): TGTGCCAGCAGCTTAGCCGGGCCTCGCCCTGGGAACAATGAGCAGTACTTC.

Ten or more counts support this clonotype. The rearrangement joins TRBV20-1 to TRBJ2-1; 7 bases fit TRBD1. The CDR3 totals 14 residues. V shed 4 bases and J 4 bases; nucleotides not matched to a gene: 7. Germline V CDR1 and CDR2: DFQATT, SNEGSKA (reference sequence). The CDR3 nucleotides are TGCAGTGCTAAATGGCCAGGGGGATACAATGAGCAGTTCTTC. This gives the protein CSAKWPGGYNEQFF.

This clonotype was detected many times. The gene calls are TRBV7-2 and TRBJ2-3; TRBD1 might be the D (6 bases). Germline V CDR1 and CDR2: SGHTA, FQGNSA. CDR3 length: 14 residues. The V gene lost 5 bases and the J gene lost 4 bases, with 13 bases spanning the gap. The DNA of the CDR3 is TGTGCCAGCAGCAAACAGGGTATCGCAGATACGCAGTATTTT. Protein: CASSKQGIADTQYF.

About this clonotype itself: The conserved closing phenylalanine or tryptophan is absent in this CDR3, likely reflecting a read error. The chain employs TRBV5-6 and TRBJ1-5; D unclear. Germline V gives CDR1 SGHDT, CDR2 YYEEEE. The length of the CDR3 is 15 residues. V lost 0 bases and J lost 5, with 12 bases in between. Written as DNA, the CDR3 is TGTGCCAGCAGCTTGGCCGCAGCAAAAGATCAGCCCCAGCATGTT. As protein: CASSLAAAKDQPQHV.

The V and J genes are TRBV6-5 and TRBJ2-2; 7 bases are a match to TRBD1. The CDR3 loop spans 14 amino acids. Losses at the gene ends were 5 bases for V and 6 bases for J; bases not matched to a gene: 6. Per the germline V gene, CDR1 is MNHEY and CDR2 is SVGAGI. CDR3 residues: CASSLDRVPGELFF. For the CDR3, the DNA is TGTGCCAGCAGTCTTGACAGGGTCCCCGGGGAGCTGTTTTTT.

In its sample, this clonotype was seen a few times. The chain combines TRBV6-2 or TRBV6-3 with TRBJ1-1; no clear D gene. CDR1 and CDR2 (germline): MNHEY, SVGEGT. The length of the CDR3 is 15 residues. The V end was cut by 3 bases, the J end by 0 bases, with 11 bases between. DNA for the CDR3: TGTGCCAGCAGTTATAGGCAGATCATGAACACTGAAGCTTTCTTT. Encoded protein: CASSYRQIMNTEAFF.

This clonotype was observed many times. J is TRBJ1-6 and V is TRBV28, with D possibly being TRBD1 (5 bases). This CDR3 has 17 amino acids. The V end was cut by 6 bases, the J end by 0 bases, with 15 bases between. Looked up from germline, CDR1 is MDHEN and CDR2 is SYDVKM. CDR3 loop: CASRSPGAGSYNSPLHF. The CDR3 nucleotides read TGTGCCAGCAGGTCACCCGGGGCCGGCTCCTATAATTCACCCCTCCACTTT.

CDR3 in amino acids: CSARDRDRDYYGYTF. In DNA form, the CDR3 reads TGCAGTGCTAGAGACCGGGACAGGGACTACTATGGCTACACCTTC. This sequence joins TRBV20-1 and TRBJ1-2, with TRBD1 matching 9 bases. This CDR3 comprises 15 residues. Germline assignment: CDR1 DFQATT and CDR2 SNEGSKA (reference sequence). Losses at the gene ends were 0 bases for V and 3 bases for J; bases not matched to a gene: 5.

Comment on this clonotype: A single base separates this from a much larger clone, so it may be a read error. Because it lacks the conserved phenylalanine or tryptophan at the end, this CDR3 is likely a read error. The V and J genes are TRBV2 and TRBJ1-2; tentative D call: TRBD1 (5 bases). CDR1 is SNHLY and CDR2 is FYNNEI in the germline V gene. The CDR3 runs to 15 residues. V lost 1 base and J lost 0, with 9 bases in between. The CDR3 protein is CASSEGQLSNYGYTC. Here the CDR3 DNA reads TGTGCCAGCAGTGAAGGACAGTTATCTAACTATGGCTACACCTGC.

As concerns this clonotype: Germline is not matched at one junction end, which may reflect a read error. The CDR3 DNA is TGCGCCAGCAACCAAGACCATTCGGGACAGGGGGCGAGTATAGGGGGATACGAGCAGTACTTC. It specifies CASNQDHSGQGASIGGYEQYF. The rearrangement uses TRBV4-3 and TRBJ2-4, with 12 bases identical to TRBD1. The J call could be wrong; TRBJ2-7 is a better fit for the DNA end. The length of the CDR3 is 21 residues. From germline, CDR1 is LGHNA and CDR2 YSLEER.